The clone carrying this T cell receptor (beta chain) occurred many times. Its target is unknown. This entry belongs to a study of T cell repertoires in cytomegalovirus infection. TCRdb reprocessed the reads via MiXCR and lists one record per CDR3 protein. Here the sample spans hundreds of thousands of distinct CDR3 sequences, roughly 36% being singletons. This CDR3 comprises 14 residues. Per the germline V gene, CDR1 is SGHTA and CDR2 is FQGNSA. V trimming: 5 bases; J trimming: 5 bases; junction bases outside the gene matches: 7. The study's findings and limits: Carriage of CMV together with the relevant HLA was identifiable through cumulative public TCR beta family frequency.

The J gene is TRBJ2-7, the V gene TRBV7-2; TRBD1 aligns across 9 bases. Specimen: PBMCs. The receptor was isolated from a human donor in good health (CMV status not recorded). Some clones in this sample may be carry-over from other donors' samples. The CDR3 loop reads CASSAGTGFHEQYF. The CDR3 nucleotides read TGTGCCAGCAGCGCCGGGACAGGGTTCCACGAGCAGTACTTC.